A single sample gave rise to the 23 T cell receptor beta chains below, sequenced in a study of blood T cells in healthy people across ages. Together with a sample-barcoded 5' primer, a J-beta primer mix was included in a second PCR lasting roughly 6 to 12 cycles. MiXCR, run by TCRdb on the 5' RACE reads, gives a single entry per CDR3 protein. There are around 1,500,000 distinct CDR3 sequences in the sample; approximately 30% occur only once, and about 8% lies in the top ten. Sequencing was performed on blood. These receptors were obtained from a woman in her twenties or thirties in good health.

Concerning this clonotype: One end of the junction is discordant with germline, which a read error may explain. V usage is TRBV11-3 and J usage is TRBJ2-3; 8 bases are shared with TRBD2. The CDR3 extends over 12 amino acids. Germline loops: CDR1 SGHNT, CDR2 YENEEA. In DNA, the CDR3 is TGTGCCAGCAGCGTAGAGGGGACTAGTCAGTATTTT. Amino acid sequence: CASSVEGTSQYF.

The sample holds many counts of this clonotype. The chain joins TRBV7-7 to TRBJ2-5, with D possibly matching TRBD1 (7 bases). Germline V gene data show CDR1 as SSHAT and CDR2 as FNYEAQ (reference sequence). This CDR3 spans 15 amino acids. V was shortened by 5 bases and J by 2 bases, with 15 bases between the two germline ends. CDR3 nucleotides: TGTGCCAGCAGCGGGGGGCAGGGGGTACAAGAGACCCAGTACTTC. This codes for CASSGGQGVQETQYF.

This clonotype has just a few counts. The rearrangement uses TRBV18 and TRBJ1-1; TRBD1 aligns across 7 bases. This CDR3 contains 12 residues. V lost 4 bases, J lost 8 bases, and 4 bases stayed unmatched. Looked up from germline, CDR1 is KGHSH and CDR2 is LQKENI. The CDR3: CASSRDRREAFF. In DNA, the CDR3 is TGTGCCAGCTCACGGGACAGAAGAGAAGCTTTCTTT.

This clonotype was seen only a few times. The chain has TRBV6-6 and TRBJ1-5; no definite D call. The V end was cut by 6 bases, the J end by 0 bases, with 12 bases between. This CDR3 has 15 residues. Germline CDR1 and CDR2: MNHNY and SVGAGI (reference sequence). The CDR3 DNA reads TGTGCCAGCAGGGGGATGGGCCCTAGCAATCAGCCCCAGCATTTT. Protein sequence: CASRGMGPSNQPQHF.

In this sample, this clonotype turned up a few times. This chain uses TRBV2 with TRBJ2-3; 8 nucleotides match TRBD1. J gave up 3 bases and V 6 bases, and 8 bases lay outside the gene matches. The germline CDR1 and CDR2 sequences are SNHLY and FYNNEI. The CDR3 is 15 amino acids. CDR3 coding DNA: TGTGCCAGCAGGGTAGACAGGGGTAGGACAGATACGCAGTATTTT. This encodes CASRVDRGRTDTQYF. Filled out from reference TRBV2 and TRBJ2-3, the complete variable domain reads EPEVTQTPSHQVTQMGQEVILRCVPISNHLYFYWYRQILGQKVEFLVSFYNNEISEKSEIFDDQFSVERPDGSNFTLKIRSTKLEDSAMYFCASRVDRGRTDTQYFGPGTRLTVL.

The gene calls are TRBV5-1 and TRBJ2-6; D is possibly TRBD1 (6 bases). This CDR3 is 19 amino acids long. V lost 2 bases to trimming and J lost 4 bases, with 22 bases between them. Germline V gene sequence: CDR1 SGHRS, CDR2 YFSETQ. CDR3: CASSFGDTMGHAGANVLTF. In nucleotides, the CDR3 is TGCGCCAGCAGCTTCGGAGACACCATGGGACACGCCGGGGCCAACGTCCTGACTTTC. Combining the CDR3 with reference TRBV5-1 and TRBJ2-6 gives the whole variable domain KAGVTQTPRYLIKTRGQQVTLSCSPISGHRSVSWYQQTPGQGLQFLFEYFSETQRNKGNFPGRFSGRQFSNSRSEMNVSTLELGDSALYLCASSFGDTMGHAGANVLTFGAGSRLTVL.

V usage is TRBV5-5 and J usage is TRBJ2-1; D assignment may be TRBD1 or TRBD2 (5 bases each). Per the germline V gene, CDR1 is SGHKS and CDR2 is YYEKEE (reference sequence). CDR3 size: 15 residues. The V end was cut by 8 bases, the J end by 7 bases, with 22 bases between. The DNA of the CDR3 is TGTGCCAGTCACGACGGGGCTTTGGGGATGAATGAGCAGTTCTTC. This encodes CASHDGALGMNEQFF.

The rearrangement joins TRBV20-1 to TRBJ1-2; D remains ambiguous. The length of the CDR3 is 13 residues. The germline V gene has CDR1 DFQATT and CDR2 SNEGSKA (reference sequence). V dropped 3 bases and J dropped 0 bases, with 8 bases sitting between them. CDR3 amino acids: CSASSKSNYGYTF. In DNA form, the CDR3 reads TGCAGTGCTAGTTCCAAATCTAACTATGGCTACACCTTC.

This clonotype came up a few times. The V and J genes are TRBV7-6 and TRBJ1-4; D uncertain. Germline loops: CDR1 SGHVS, CDR2 FNYEAQ. V shed 0 bases and J shed 0 bases, with 8 bases lying between them. This CDR3 comprises 16 residues. CDR3 in amino acids: CASSLALIATNEKLFF. The CDR3 bases are TGTGCCAGCAGCTTAGCCTTAATTGCAACTAATGAAAAACTGTTTTTT.

This clonotype was picked up a small number of times. V is TRBV10-3 and J is TRBJ2-1, with 12 bases identical to TRBD2. With 7 bases clipped from V and 7 bases from J, the junction kept 2 bases outside the gene matches. The CDR3 is made up of 13 amino acids. The germline V gene has CDR1 ENHRY and CDR2 SYGVKD. CDR3 bases: TGTGCCATCACAGGACTAGCGGGGAATGAGCAGTTCTTC. Amino acids: CAITGLAGNEQFF.

As regards this clonotype: This may be a read error, as it is one base from a much larger clone. It is likely a read error, because the conserved phenylalanine at the end of the CDR3 is missing. The chain links TRBV7-2 to TRBJ1-2; no definite D call. The V gene lost 5 bases and the J gene lost 4 bases, with 11 bases spanning the gap. Germline V gene data show CDR1 as SGHTA and CDR2 as FQGNSA. The CDR3 is made up of 13 amino acids. The CDR3 nucleotides read TGTGCCAGCAGCCCCAAACACGTCTATGGCTACACCTAC. Translated, it gives CASSPKHVYGYTY.

The V call is TRBV28, the J call TRBJ2-6, with D maybe TRBD1 (6 bases). Germline V gene sequence: CDR1 MDHEN, CDR2 SYDVKM. CDR3 length: 17 amino acids. V was shortened by 3 bases and J by 0 bases, with 12 bases between the two germline ends. The CDR3 spells CASSLDRLFSGANVLTF. Written as DNA, the CDR3 is TGTGCCAGCAGTTTGGACAGACTGTTCTCTGGGGCCAACGTCCTGACTTTC.

This clonotype appeared a few times. Relative to the germline gene, one junction end is altered; a read error may explain this. This chain uses TRBV6-6 with TRBJ1-4; D is unresolved. Germline CDR1 MNHNY, CDR2 SVGAGI (reference sequence). The CDR3 has 14 residues. For the CDR3, the DNA is TGTGTCAGCAGTTACGGCCGTCGCGGTGAAAAACTGTTTTTT. Protein sequence: CVSSYGRRGEKLFF.

In this sample, this clonotype turned up a few times. The rearrangement joins TRBV11-2 to TRBJ2-5, with D possibly TRBD1 on 6 matching bases. CDR1 and CDR2 (germline): SGHAT, FQNNGV. Trimming took 4 bases from V and 2 from J, leaving 23 bases between them. This CDR3 is built from 18 residues. The CDR3 loop reads CASSSHNFRGSLQETQYF. CDR3 nucleotide sequence: TGTGCCAGCAGCTCTCATAATTTCAGGGGCTCCCTACAAGAGACCCAGTACTTC.

This clonotype was detected a few times. The gene calls are TRBV6-6 and TRBJ2-5; 12 bases fit TRBD2. CDR3 length: 17 residues. Germline V gives CDR1 MNHNY, CDR2 SVGAGI (reference sequence). V gave up 0 bases and J gave up 7 bases; unmatched junction bases: 9. As DNA, the CDR3 is TGTGCCAGCAGTTACTCCCCCTCGACTAGCGGGAGTGGGACCCAGTACTTC. Translated: CASSYSPSTSGSGTQYF.

For this clonotype: A clone one base away is much larger, so this may be a read error. The CDR3 ends on some other residue instead of the conserved phenylalanine or tryptophan, so this is likely a read error. The chain employs TRBV5-1 and TRBJ2-7, with TRBD1 matching over 7 bases. CDR1 is SGHRS, CDR2 YFSETQ, per germline. V lost 4 bases to trimming and J lost 6 bases; unmatched junction nucleotides: 7. CDR3 length equals 13 residues. CDR3 DNA sequence: TGCGCCAGCAGCCCACGACAGGGTACCGAGCAGTACCTC. Its translation: CASSPRQGTEQYL.

This clonotype has more than one count but fewer than ten. The rearrangement joins TRBV5-1 to TRBJ2-7, with 11 bases fitting TRBD1. Unmatched junction bases numbered 5, after V lost 7 bases and J lost 2 bases. CDR3 length: 14 amino acids. The germline gives CDR1 SGHRS, CDR2 YFSETQ. CDR3 amino acids: CASCWGQGAYEQYF. CDR3 nucleotides: TGCGCCAGCTGCTGGGGACAGGGGGCCTACGAGCAGTACTTC.

This clonotype was detected ten times or more. V gene TRBV7-9 combines with J gene TRBJ2-3; D gene ambiguous. The CDR3 is made up of 15 amino acids. Germline V CDR1 and CDR2: SEHNR, FQNEAQ (reference sequence). Trimming shortened V by 5 bases and J by 0 bases, and 12 bases separated the two germline ends. The CDR3 DNA follows: TGTGCCAGCAGCCCCCAGCCTTCTAGCACAGATACGCAGTATTTT. It is translated as CASSPQPSSTDTQYF. Supplemented by reference TRBV7-9 and TRBJ2-3, the full variable domain reads DTGVSQNPRHKITKRGQNVTFRCDPISEHNRLYWYRQTLGQGPEFLTYFQNEAQLEKSRLLSDRFSAERPKGSFSTLEIQRTEQGDSAMYLCASSPQPSSTDTQYFGPGTRLTVL.

The gene calls are TRBV12-3 or TRBV12-4 and TRBJ1-3; perhaps TRBD1 as D (5 bases). Trimming took 7 bases from V and 0 from J, leaving 13 bases between them. The CDR3 sequence is 15 residues long. The CDR3 here is CASNGAGDSGNTIYF. CDR3 nucleotide sequence: TGTGCCAGCAATGGGGCGGGAGACTCTGGAAACACCATATATTTT.

This rearrangement joins TRBV7-2 to TRBJ1-6, with D hard to call. The CDR3 loop spans 16 amino acids. Germline V gene sequence: CDR1 SGHTA, CDR2 FQGNSA. The V gene lost 4 bases and the J gene lost 4 bases, with 14 bases spanning the gap. CDR3 loop: CASSSLGAAYNSPLHF. The CDR3 DNA sequence: TGTGCCAGCAGCTCCCTTGGTGCTGCGTATAATTCACCCCTCCACTTT.

Concerning this clonotype: A much more abundant neighbour one base away suggests this may be a read error. The chain links TRBV5-1 to TRBJ2-6, with D possibly being TRBD1 (5 bases). The V gene's germline CDR1 is SGHRS and CDR2 YFSETQ. The CDR3 contains 15 residues. The germline V and J ends were trimmed by 4 bases and 1 base, with 9 bases remaining between them. The CDR3: CASSTGRSGANVLTF. The CDR3, as DNA: TGCGCCAGCAGCACAGGACGGTCTGGGGCCAACGTCCTGACTTTC. The whole variable domain, filled in from reference TRBV5-1 and TRBJ2-6, reads KAGVTQTPRYLIKTRGQQVTLSCSPISGHRSVSWYQQTPGQGLQFLFEYFSETQRNKGNFPGRFSGRQFSNSRSEMNVSTLELGDSALYLCASSTGRSGANVLTFGAGSRLTVL.

As for this clonotype: The junction differs from germline at one of its ends, possibly a read error. V usage is TRBV10-3 and J usage is TRBJ1-2; D not certain. CDR1 is ENHRY and CDR2 is SYGVKD in the germline V gene. The CDR3 is 15 amino acids. CDR3 DNA sequence: TGTGCCATCAGAGAGTCTCCGGCAACTAACTATGGCTACACCTTC. Translation gives CAIRESPATNYGYTF.

This chain uses TRBV5-1 with TRBJ1-6, with a weak D call TRBD1 (5 bases). With 4 bases removed from V and 5 bases from J, the gap between germline ends came to 16 bases. Germline CDR1 is SGHRS and CDR2 is YFSETQ. The CDR3 totals 16 residues. CDR3 DNA: TGCGCCAGCAGCAAATCCGCGGGGCCTAATAATTCACCCCTCCACTTT. This encodes CASSKSAGPNNSPLHF.